This TCR beta chain was identified during a study of PD-1 blockade in mismatch repair-deficient tumors (dated 2017 in TCRdb). Describing the broader study: Between September 2013 and September 2016, the trial enrolled 86 consecutive patients with 12 mismatch repair-deficient cancer types, every one of whom had been previously treated and was progressing. Deep sequencing of TCR CDR3 regions was used to track tumor-associated T cell clones in peripheral blood of patients responding to PD-1 blockade. Study-wide conclusions, independent of this receptor: Tumor-resident clones, often undetectable in blood before treatment, expanded rapidly after pembrolizumab and then contracted, generally before radiologic responses.

Concerning this clone itself: What antigen it recognizes has not been identified. Base qualities were left out, and no much larger clone turns up one base away.

The germline V gene specifies MGHDK as CDR1 and SYGVNS as CDR2. V is pared back by 2 bases and J by 2 bases, with 7 bases lying between the germline termini. There are 13 amino acids in the CDR3, from cysteine to phenylalanine inclusive. The CDR3 DNA has 39 bases and is translated from base 1. To prepare the library, the immunoSEQ multiplex PCR assay was applied. The source is immuneACCESS, and TCRdb retained only in-frame sequences with V and J called. Part of the clones is not carried over; for the studies checked, unresolved V genes explain less than half of this, and the remainder is unexplained. In this sample the table shows some 120,000 clones, about nine tenths of which occur a single time. 12% of the sample is taken by the ten largest. For each enrolled patient, mismatch repair deficiency was established using either polymerase chain reaction or immunohistochemistry. TCR sequencing was carried out for three patients who responded to pembrolizumab therapy. The phase II trial prospectively tested pembrolizumab PD-1 blockade in advanced mismatch repair-deficient cancers regardless of tissue of origin. Peripheral blood T cell samples were gathered serially, both before PD-1 blockade started and at multiple time points afterward. Blood sampling time points were reported as weeks after the first dose of pembrolizumab.

The starting material was peripheral blood, obtained 72 weeks after starting pembrolizumab. The receptor was derived from an adult with mismatch repair-deficient cancer. Recombination linked TRBV25-1 to TRBJ2-7, and the D gene may be TRBD2, 5 bases matching. In nucleotides, the sequence is TGTGCCAGCAGTGAAGAGGGTACCTACGAGCAGTACTTC. Protein translation: CASSEEGTYEQYF.